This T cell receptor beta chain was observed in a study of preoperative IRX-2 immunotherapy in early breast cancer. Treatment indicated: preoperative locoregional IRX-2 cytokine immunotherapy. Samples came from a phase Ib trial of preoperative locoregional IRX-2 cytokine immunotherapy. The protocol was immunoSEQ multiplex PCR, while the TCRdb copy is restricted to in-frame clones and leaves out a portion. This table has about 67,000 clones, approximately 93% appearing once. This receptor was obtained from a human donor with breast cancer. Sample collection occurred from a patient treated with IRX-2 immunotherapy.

The chain's CDR3 is CASSRGTVGETQYF. Written as DNA, the CDR3 is TGTGCCAGCAGCCGGGGGACAGTCGGGGAGACCCAGTACTTC. V and J are TRBV6-1 and TRBJ2-5, with D tentatively TRBD1 (7 bases). Trimming stripped 6 bases from V and 5 bases from J, with 16 bases between. This CDR3 is built from 14 residues. The germline V gene encodes CDR1 MNHNS and CDR2 SASEGT.